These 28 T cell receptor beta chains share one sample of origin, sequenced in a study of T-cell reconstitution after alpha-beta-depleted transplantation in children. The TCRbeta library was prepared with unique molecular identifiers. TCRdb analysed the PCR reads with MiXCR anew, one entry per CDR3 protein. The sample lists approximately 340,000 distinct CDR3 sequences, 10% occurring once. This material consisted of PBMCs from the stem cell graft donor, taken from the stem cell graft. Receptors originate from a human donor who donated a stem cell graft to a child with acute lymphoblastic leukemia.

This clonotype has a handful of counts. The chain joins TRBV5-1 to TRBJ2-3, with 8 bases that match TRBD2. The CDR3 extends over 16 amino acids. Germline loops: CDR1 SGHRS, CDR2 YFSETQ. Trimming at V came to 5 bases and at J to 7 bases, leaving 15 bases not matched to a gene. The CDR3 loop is CASSNRAGLAGNTQYF. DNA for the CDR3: TGCGCCAGCAGTAACCGCGCCGGACTAGCAGGAAATACGCAGTATTTT.

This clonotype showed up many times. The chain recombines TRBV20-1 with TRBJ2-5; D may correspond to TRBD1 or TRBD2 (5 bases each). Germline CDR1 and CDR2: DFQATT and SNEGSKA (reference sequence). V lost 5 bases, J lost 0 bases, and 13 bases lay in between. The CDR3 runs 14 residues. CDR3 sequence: CSALRDLNQETQYF. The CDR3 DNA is TGCAGTGCTCTCCGGGACCTCAACCAAGAGACCCAGTACTTC.

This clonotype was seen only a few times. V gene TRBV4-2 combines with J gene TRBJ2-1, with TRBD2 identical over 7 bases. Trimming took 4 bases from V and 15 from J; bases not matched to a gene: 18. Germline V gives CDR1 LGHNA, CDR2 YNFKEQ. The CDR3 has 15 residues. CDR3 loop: CASSRDLTSRVGLFF. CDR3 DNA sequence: TGTGCCAGCAGCCGCGACCTGACTAGCCGGGTGGGACTGTTCTTC.

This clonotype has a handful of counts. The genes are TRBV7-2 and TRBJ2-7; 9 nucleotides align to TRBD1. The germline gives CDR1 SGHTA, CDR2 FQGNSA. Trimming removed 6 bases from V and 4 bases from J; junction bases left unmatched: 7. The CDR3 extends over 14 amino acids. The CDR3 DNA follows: TGTGCCAGCAGACCTTACAGGGGGCTTTACGAGCAGTACTTC. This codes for CASRPYRGLYEQYF.

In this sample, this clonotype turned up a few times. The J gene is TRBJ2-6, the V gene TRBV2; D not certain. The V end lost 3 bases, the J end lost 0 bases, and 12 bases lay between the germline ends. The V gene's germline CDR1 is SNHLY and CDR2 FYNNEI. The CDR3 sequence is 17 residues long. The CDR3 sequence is CASSDGLSSSGANVLTF. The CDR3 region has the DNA TGTGCCAGCAGTGACGGCTTGAGCAGCTCTGGGGCCAACGTCCTGACTTTC.

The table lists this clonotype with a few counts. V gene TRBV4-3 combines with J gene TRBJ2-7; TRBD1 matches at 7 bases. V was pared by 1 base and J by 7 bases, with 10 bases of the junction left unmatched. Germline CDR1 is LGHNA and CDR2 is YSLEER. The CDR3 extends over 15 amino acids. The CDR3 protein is CASSQVGQGEVEQYF. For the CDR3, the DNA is TGCGCCAGCAGCCAAGTCGGGCAGGGGGAAGTGGAGCAGTACTTC.

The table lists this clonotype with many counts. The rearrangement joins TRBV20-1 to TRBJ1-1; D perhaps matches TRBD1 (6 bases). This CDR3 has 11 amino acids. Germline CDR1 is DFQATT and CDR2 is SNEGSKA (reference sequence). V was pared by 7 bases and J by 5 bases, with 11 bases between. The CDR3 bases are TGCAGTGGGACAGCAGGGACTGAAGCTTTCTTT. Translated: CSGTAGTEAFF.

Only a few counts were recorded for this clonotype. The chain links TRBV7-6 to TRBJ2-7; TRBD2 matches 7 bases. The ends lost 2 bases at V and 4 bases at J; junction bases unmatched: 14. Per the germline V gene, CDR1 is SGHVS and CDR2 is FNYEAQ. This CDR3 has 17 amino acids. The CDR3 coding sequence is TGTGCCAGCAGCTTAATGGGGTGGGAGGGCCGGCGTTACGAGCAGTACTTC. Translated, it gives CASSLMGWEGRRYEQYF.

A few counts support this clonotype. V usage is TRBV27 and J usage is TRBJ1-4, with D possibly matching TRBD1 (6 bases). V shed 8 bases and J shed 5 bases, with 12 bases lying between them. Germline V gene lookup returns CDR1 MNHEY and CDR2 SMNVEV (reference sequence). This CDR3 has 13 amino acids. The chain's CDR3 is CASLDSLNEKLFF. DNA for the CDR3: TGTGCCAGCCTGGACAGCCTAAATGAAAAACTGTTTTTT. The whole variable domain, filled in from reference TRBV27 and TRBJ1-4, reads EAQVTQNPRYLITVTGKKLTVTCSQNMNHEYMSWYRQDPGLGLRQIYYSMNVEVTDKGDVPEGYKVSRKEKRNFPLILESPSPNQTSLYFCASLDSLNEKLFFGSGTQLSVL.

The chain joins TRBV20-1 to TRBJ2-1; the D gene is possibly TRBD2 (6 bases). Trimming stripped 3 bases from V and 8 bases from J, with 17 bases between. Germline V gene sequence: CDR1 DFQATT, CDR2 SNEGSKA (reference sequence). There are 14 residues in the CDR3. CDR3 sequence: CSAREGPYRDEQFF. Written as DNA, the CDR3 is TGCAGTGCTAGGGAGGGGCCCTACCGGGATGAGCAGTTCTTC.

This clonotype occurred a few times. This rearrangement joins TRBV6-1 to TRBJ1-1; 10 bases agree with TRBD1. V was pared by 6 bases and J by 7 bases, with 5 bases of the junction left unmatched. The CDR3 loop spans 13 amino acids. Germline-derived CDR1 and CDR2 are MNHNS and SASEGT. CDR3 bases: TGTGCCAGCAGGGAGGGACAGGGGAGTGAAGCTTTCTTT. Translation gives CASREGQGSEAFF.

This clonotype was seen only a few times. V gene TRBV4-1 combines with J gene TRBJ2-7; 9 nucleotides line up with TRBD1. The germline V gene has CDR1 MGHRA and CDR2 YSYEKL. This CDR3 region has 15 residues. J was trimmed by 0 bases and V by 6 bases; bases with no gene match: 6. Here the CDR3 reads CASSRDRGVSYEQYF. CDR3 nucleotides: TGCGCCAGCAGTCGCGACAGGGGGGTCTCCTACGAGCAGTACTTC.

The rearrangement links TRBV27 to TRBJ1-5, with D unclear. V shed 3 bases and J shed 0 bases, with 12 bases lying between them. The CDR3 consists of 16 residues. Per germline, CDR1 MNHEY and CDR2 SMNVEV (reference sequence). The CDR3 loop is CASSLRAGYSNQPQHF. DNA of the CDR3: TGTGCCAGCAGTTTGAGGGCAGGTTATAGCAATCAGCCCCAGCATTTT.

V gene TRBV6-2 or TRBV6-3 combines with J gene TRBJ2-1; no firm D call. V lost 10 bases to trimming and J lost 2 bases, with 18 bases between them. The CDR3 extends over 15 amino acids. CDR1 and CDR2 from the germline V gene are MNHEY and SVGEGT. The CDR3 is CATTSRSWAYNEQFF. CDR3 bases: TGTGCCACCACCAGCCGTTCTTGGGCCTACAATGAGCAGTTCTTC.

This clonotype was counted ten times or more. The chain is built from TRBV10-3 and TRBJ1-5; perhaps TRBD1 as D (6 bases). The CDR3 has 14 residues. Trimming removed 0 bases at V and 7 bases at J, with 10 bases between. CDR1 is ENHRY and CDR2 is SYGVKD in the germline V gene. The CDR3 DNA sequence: TGTGCCATCAGTGAGTCAGGGGGTTCCCAGCCCCAGCATTTT. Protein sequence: CAISESGGSQPQHF.

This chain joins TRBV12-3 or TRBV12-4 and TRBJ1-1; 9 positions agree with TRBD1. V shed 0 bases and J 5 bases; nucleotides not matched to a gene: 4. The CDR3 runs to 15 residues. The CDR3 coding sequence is TGTGCCAGCAGTTTAGCCGGACAGGGGAAGACTGAAGCTTTCTTT. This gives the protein CASSLAGQGKTEAFF.

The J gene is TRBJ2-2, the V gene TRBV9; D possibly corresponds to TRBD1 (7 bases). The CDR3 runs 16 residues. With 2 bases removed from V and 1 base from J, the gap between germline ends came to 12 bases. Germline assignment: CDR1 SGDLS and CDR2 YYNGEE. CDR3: CASSVHRGGNTGELFF. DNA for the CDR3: TGTGCCAGCAGCGTCCACAGGGGAGGGAACACCGGGGAGCTGTTTTTT.

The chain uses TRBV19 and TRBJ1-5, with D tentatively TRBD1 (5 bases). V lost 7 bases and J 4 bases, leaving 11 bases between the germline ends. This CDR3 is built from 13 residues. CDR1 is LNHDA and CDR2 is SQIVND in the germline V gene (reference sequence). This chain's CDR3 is CASTEGKNQPQHF. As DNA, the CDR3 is TGTGCCAGTACTGAGGGGAAGAATCAGCCCCAGCATTTT.

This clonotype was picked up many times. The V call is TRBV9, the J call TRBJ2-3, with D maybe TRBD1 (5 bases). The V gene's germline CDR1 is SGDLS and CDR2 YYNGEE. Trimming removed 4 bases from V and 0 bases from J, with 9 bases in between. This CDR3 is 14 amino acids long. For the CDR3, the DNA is TGTGCCAGCAGCCCCCACAGGAGCACAGATACGCAGTATTTT. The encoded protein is CASSPHRSTDTQYF.

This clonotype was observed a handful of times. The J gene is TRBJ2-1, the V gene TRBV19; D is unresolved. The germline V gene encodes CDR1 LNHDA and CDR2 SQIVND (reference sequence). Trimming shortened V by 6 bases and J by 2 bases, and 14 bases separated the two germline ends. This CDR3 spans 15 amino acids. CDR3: CASSLTGLPYNEQFF. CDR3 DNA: TGTGCCAGTAGCCTGACGGGCCTTCCCTACAATGAGCAGTTCTTC.

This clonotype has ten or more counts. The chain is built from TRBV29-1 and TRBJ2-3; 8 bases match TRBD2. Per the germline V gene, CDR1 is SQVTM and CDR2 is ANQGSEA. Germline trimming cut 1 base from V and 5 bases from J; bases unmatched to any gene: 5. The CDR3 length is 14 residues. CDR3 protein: CSVEGFGGEDTQYF. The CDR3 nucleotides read TGCAGCGTTGAAGGGTTCGGGGGGGAAGATACGCAGTATTTT.

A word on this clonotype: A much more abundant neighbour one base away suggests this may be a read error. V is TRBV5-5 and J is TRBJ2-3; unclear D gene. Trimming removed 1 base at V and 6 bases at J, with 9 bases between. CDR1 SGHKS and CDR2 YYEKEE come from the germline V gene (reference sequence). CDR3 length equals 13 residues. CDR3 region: CASSLYARDTQYF. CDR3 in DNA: TGTGCCAGCAGCTTGTATGCCCGGGATACGCAGTATTTT.

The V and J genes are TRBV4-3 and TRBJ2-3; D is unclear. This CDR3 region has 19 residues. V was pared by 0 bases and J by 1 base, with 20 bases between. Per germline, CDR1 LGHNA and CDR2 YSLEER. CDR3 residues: CASSQDVSGATFGTDTQYF. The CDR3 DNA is TGCGCCAGCAGCCAAGATGTTTCAGGAGCGACGTTTGGCACAGATACGCAGTATTTT.

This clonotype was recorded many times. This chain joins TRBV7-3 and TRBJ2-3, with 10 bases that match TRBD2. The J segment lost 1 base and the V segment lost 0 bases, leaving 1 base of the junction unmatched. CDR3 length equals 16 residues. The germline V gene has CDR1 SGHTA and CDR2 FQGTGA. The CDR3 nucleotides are TGTGCCAGCAGCTTAACCGGGACTAGCGGCACAGATACGCAGTATTTT. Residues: CASSLTGTSGTDTQYF.

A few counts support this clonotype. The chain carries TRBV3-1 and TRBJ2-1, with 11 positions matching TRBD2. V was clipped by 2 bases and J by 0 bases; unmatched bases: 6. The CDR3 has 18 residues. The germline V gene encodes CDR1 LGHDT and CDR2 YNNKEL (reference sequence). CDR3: CASSQRGTSGFSYNEQFF. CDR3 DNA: TGTGCCAGCAGCCAAAGGGGGACTAGCGGCTTCTCCTACAATGAGCAGTTCTTC.

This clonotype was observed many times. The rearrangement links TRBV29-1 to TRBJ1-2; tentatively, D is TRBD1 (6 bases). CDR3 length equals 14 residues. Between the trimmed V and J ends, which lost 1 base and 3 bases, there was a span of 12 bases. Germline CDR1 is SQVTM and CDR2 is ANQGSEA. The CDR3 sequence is CSVEGTGRDYGYTF. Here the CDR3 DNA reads TGCAGCGTTGAAGGAACAGGGCGCGACTATGGCTACACCTTC.

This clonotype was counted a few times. CDR3 loop: CASTSRLDYEQYF. The CDR3 DNA reads TGTGCCAGCACCTCCCGTTTGGACTACGAGCAGTACTTC. This chain connects TRBV12-3 or TRBV12-4 to TRBJ2-7; no reliable D call. Trimming stripped 7 bases from V and 3 bases from J, with 13 bases between. The CDR3 is 13 residues long.

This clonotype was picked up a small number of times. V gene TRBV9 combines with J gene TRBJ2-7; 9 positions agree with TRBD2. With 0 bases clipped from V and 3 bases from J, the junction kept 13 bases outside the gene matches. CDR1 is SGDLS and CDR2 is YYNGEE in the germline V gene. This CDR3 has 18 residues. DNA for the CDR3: TGTGCCAGCAGCGTAGCTACTGGTTCGGCTAGCGGGGACTACGAGCAGTACTTC. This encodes CASSVATGSASGDYEQYF.